The clone carrying this TCR beta chain was counted a few times. The antigen is not known. Germline trimming cut 2 bases from V and 0 bases from J; bases unmatched to any gene: 10. The CDR3 spans 18 residues. The germline V gene encodes CDR1 MGHDK and CDR2 SYGVNS. These data originate in a study of CD8+CD57+ T cells in acquired aplastic anemia. Whole-study context: An average of roughly 3 ug of DNA was obtained from sorted CD4+ and CD8+ cells. For CD4+ cells, healthy donors had an average of about 9.9 million reads.

Study findings and constraints: Twenty-nine sequences, all CD8+ CDR3, were shared between patients and controls. With respect to CD8+ Simpson's diversity, patients and controls did not differ significantly.

Genomic DNA provided the template from which TCR beta VDJ and CDR3 profiles were obtained. TCRdb re-called the reads with MiXCR, one entry per CDR3 protein. The sample lists about 48,000 distinct CDR3 sequences, about three quarters occurring once. The sequence was collected from a human donor in good health, serving as a control. V is TRBV25-1 and J is TRBJ2-3; 8 nucleotides align to TRBD2. The sequenced material came from sorted CD4+, CD8+, or CD8+CD57+ T cells (not recorded which) from PBMCs. The CDR3, as DNA: TGTGCCAGCAGTGAACCCCCCGGGGCGGGAGGTAGCACAGATACGCAGTATTTT. Protein sequence: CASSEPPGAGGSTDTQYF.